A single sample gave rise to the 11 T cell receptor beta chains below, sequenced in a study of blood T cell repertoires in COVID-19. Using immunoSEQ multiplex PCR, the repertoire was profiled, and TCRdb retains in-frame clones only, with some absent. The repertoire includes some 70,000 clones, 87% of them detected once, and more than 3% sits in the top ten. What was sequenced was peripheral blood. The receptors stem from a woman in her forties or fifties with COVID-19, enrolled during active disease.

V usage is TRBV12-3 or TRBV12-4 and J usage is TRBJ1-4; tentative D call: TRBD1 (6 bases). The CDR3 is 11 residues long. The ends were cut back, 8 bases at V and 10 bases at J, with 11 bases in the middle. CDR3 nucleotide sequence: TGTGCCAGCCTAGGGGGGGGAAAACTGTTTTTT. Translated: CASLGGGKLFF.

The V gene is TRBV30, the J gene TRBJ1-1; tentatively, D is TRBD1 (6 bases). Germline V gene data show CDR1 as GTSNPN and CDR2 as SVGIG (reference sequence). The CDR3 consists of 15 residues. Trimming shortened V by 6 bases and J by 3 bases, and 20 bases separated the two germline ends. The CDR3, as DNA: TGTGCCTGCCCCACAAAGGGGGGGTACGACACTGAAGCTTTCTTT. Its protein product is CACPTKGGYDTEAFF.

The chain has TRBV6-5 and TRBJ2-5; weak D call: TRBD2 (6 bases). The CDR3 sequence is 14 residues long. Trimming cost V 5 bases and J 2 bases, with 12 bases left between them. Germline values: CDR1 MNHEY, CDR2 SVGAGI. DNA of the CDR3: TGTGCCAGCAGTCGAGGGACTGGACAAGAGACCCAGTACTTC. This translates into CASSRGTGQETQYF.

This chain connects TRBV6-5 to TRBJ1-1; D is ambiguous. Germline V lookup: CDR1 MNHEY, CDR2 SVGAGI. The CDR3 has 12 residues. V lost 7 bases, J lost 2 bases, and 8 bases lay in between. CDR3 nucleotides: TGTGCCAGCATAACGGGAAACACTGAAGCTTTCTTT. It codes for CASITGNTEAFF.

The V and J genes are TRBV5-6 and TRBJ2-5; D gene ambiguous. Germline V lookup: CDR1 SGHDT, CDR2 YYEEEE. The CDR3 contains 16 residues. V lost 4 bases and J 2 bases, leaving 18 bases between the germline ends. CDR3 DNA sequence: TGTGCCAGCAGCACCCTTCGTTGGGCCCCGCAAGAGACCCAGTACTTC. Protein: CASSTLRWAPQETQYF.

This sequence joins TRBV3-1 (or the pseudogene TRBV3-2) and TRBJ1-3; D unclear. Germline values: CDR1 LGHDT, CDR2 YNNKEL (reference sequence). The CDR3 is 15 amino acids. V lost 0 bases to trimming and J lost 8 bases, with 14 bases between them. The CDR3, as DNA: TGTGCCAGCAGCCAAGAGCTCACCCTCCGGGACACCATATATTTT. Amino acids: CASSQELTLRDTIYF.

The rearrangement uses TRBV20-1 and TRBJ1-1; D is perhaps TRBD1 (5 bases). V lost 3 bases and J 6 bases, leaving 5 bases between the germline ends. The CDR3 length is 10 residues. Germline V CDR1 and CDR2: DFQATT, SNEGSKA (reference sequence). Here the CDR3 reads CSASRAEAFF. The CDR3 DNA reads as TGCAGTGCTAGCAGGGCTGAAGCTTTCTTT.

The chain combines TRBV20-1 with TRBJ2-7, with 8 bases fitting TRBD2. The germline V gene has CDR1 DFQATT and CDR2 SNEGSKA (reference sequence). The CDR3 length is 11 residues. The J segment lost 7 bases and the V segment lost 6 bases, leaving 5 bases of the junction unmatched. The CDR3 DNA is TGCAGTGCCCGACGGGGGGGGGAGCAGTACTTC. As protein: CSARRGGEQYF.

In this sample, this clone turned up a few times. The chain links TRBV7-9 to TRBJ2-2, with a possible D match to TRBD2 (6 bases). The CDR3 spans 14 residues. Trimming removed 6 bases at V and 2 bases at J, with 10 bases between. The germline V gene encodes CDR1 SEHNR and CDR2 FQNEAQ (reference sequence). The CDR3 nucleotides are TGTGCCAGCAGTCCCGGACTAAACACCGGGGAGCTGTTTTTT. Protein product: CASSPGLNTGELFF.

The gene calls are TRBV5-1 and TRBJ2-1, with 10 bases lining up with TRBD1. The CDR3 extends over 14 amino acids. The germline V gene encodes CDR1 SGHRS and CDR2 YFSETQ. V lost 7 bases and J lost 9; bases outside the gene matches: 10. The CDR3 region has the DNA TGCGCCAGCTCGCGGGACAGGGGCGTTAGTGAGCAGTTCTTC. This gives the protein CASSRDRGVSEQFF.

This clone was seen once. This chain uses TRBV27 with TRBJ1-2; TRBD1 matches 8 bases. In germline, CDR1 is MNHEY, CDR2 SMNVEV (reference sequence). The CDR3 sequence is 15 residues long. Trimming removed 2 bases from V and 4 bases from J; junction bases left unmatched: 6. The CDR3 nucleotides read TGTGCCAGCAGTTTACACGGACAGGGAAGCTATGGCTACACCTTC. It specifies CASSLHGQGSYGYTF.